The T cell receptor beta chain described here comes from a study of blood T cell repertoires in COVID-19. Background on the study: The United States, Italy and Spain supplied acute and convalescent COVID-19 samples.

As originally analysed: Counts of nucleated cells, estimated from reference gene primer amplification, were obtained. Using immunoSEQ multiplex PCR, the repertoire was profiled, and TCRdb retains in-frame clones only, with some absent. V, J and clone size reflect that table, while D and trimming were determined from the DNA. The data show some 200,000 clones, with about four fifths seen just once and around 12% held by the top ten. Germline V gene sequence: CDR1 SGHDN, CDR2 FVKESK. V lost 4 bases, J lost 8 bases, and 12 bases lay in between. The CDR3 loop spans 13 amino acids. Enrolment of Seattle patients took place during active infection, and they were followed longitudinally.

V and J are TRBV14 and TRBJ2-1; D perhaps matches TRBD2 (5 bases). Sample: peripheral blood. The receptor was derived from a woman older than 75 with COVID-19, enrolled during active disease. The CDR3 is CASSPFNGDEQFF. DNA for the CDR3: TGTGCCAGCAGCCCGTTTAACGGGGATGAGCAGTTCTTC.